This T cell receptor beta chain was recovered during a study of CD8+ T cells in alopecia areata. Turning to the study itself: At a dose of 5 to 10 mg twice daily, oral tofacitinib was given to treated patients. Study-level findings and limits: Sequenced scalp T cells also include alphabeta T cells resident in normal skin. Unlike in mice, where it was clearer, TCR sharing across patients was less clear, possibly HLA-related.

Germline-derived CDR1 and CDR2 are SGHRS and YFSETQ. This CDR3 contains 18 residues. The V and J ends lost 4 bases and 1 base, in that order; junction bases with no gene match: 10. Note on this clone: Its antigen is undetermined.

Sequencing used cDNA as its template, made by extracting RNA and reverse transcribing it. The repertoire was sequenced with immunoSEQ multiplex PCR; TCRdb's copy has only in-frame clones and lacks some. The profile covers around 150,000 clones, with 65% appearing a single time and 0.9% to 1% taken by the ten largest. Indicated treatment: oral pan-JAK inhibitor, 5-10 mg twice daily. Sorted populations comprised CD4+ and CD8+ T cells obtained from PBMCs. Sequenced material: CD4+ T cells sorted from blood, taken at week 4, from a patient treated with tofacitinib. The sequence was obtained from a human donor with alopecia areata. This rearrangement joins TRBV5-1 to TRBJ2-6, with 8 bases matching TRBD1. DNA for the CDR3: TGCGCCAGCAGCCTCTCCGGGACAGGTTTTTCTGGGGCCAACGTCCTGACTTTC. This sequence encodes CASSLSGTGFSGANVLTF.